This T cell receptor beta chain originates from a study of response to subunit inactivated influenza vaccine. TCRdb fed the RT-PCR reads into MiXCR, producing one record per CDR3 protein. In the table there are hundreds of thousands of distinct CDR3 sequences, roughly 23% of which are singletons. Findings and limits, study-wide: Authors suggested each seasonal flu vaccination may recruit only limited numbers of new T cells.

On this clonotype itself: The antigen is unknown.

Germline CDR1 is DFQATT and CDR2 is SNEGSKA (reference sequence). The CDR3 consists of 16 residues. V gave up 6 bases and J gave up 6 bases; unmatched junction bases: 20. Sample: CD4+ T cells sorted from PBMCs, taken around 5 days after vaccination. The receptor's source is a man aged 45-65 years who received an inactivated influenza vaccine. The chain couples TRBV20-1 to TRBJ2-7, with 7 bases lining up with TRBD2. In DNA form, the CDR3 reads TGCAGTGCCATTGGTATCGCGGGAGCCCGAATCTCCGAGCAGTACTTC. It codes for CSAIGIAGARISEQYF.